Listed below are T cell receptor beta chains from one sample, sequenced in a study of beta chain features in type 1 diabetes. Profiling relied on immunoSEQ multiplex PCR, and the TCRdb table lists in-frame clones only, not all of them. The sample consists of about 710,000 clones, more than 12% of them appearing once. Sequencing was carried out using naive CD4+ T cells from blood. These receptors all come from a man between 18 and 35 years old with type 1 diabetes. Each CDR3 is given with its conserved first and last residue.

v_call | cdr3_aa
TRBV6-1 | CASKTGFKTEAFF
TRBV7-9 | CASSPFADTQYF
TRBV7-2 | CASSLAGGYEQYF
TRBV2 | CASSRDVSYEQYF
TRBV9 | CASSVYEQYF
TRBV29-1 | CSVGEGNTEAFF
TRBV10-3 | CAISESGQAGANVLTF
TRBV9 | CASSVRTSGGATDTQYF
TRBV18 | CASSPADLNEKLFF
TRBV5-1 | CASSPLAGSEYEQYF
TRBV19 | CASSINPGQMNYGYTF
TRBV15 | CATSRTDGLTYEQYF
TRBV5-1 | CASSRPQGDYEQYF
TRBV20-1 | CRAPGVETQYF
TRBV30 | CAWDIHNQPQHF
TRBV27 | CASSGTGGSGANVLTF
TRBV7-9 | CASSYNRGEAFF
TRBV5-6 | CASRIFSGRGSYF
TRBV29-1 | CSVVWQQQYF
TRBV28 | CASSSPGRNTGELFF
TRBV20-1 | CSARQGYGYTF
TRBV5-1 | CASSSGQKETQYF
TRBV4-2 | CASSPAGGYQETQYF
TRBV14 | CASRPPGQLTDTQYF
TRBV2 | CASSDVPGGDQYF
TRBV21-1 | CASSKVRNEQYF
TRBV7-9 | CASSLDAGRNEAFF
TRBV6-5 | CASSFRQASNYGYTF
TRBV9 | CASSVGPDSFNQPQHF
TRBV9 | CASSPRRAPGELFF
TRBV4-1 | CASSQDKKTGGYEQYF
TRBV21-1 | CAIPTPRSSTDTQYF